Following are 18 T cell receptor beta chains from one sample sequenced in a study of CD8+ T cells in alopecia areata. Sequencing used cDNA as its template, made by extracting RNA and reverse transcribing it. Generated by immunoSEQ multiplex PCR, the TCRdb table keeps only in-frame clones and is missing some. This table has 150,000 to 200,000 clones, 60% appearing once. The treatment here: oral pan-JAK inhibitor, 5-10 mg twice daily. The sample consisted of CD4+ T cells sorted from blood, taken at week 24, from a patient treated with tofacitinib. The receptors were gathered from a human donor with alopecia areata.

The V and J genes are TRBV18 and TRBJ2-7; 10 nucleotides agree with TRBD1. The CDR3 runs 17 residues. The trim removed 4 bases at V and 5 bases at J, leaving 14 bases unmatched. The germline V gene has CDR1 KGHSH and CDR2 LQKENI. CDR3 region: CASSQARQGAKGNEQYF. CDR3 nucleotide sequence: TGTGCCAGCTCACAGGCTAGACAGGGGGCGAAGGGGAACGAGCAGTACTTC.

CDR3 DNA sequence: TGTGCCAGCAGCCACCAATGGGACAGGGAGACTGAAGCTTTCTTT. Translation gives CASSHQWDRETEAFF. The chain joins TRBV11-2 to TRBJ1-1, with TRBD1 matching 9 bases. The length of the CDR3 is 15 residues. Germline CDR1 reads SGHAT; CDR2 reads FQNNGV. The V and J ends lost 5 bases and 5 bases, in that order; junction bases with no gene match: 9.

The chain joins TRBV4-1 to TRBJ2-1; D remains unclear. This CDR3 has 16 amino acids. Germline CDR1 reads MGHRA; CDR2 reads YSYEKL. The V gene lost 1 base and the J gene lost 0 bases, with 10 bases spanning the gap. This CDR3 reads CASSQGRVGSYNEQFF. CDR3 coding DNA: TGCGCCAGCAGCCAAGGACGGGTGGGCTCCTACAATGAGCAGTTCTTC.

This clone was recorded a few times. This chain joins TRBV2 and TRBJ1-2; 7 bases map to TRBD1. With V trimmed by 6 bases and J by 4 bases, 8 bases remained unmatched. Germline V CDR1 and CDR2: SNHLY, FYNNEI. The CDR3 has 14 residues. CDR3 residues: CASRDTRDSYGYTF. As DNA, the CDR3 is TGTGCCAGCAGGGATACGCGGGACAGCTATGGCTACACCTTC.

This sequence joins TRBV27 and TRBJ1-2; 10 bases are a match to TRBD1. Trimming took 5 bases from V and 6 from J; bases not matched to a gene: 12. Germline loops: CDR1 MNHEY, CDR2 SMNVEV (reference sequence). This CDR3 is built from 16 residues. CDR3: CASSTWPGQGRDGYTF. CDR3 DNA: TGTGCCAGCAGTACCTGGCCGGGACAGGGGCGGGATGGCTACACCTTC.

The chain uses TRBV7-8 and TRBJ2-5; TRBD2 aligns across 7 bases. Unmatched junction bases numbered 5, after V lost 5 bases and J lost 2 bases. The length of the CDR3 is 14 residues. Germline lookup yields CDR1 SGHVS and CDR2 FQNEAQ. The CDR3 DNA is TGTGCCAGCAGCCGGGGGGTAACTCAAGAGACCCAGTACTTC. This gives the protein CASSRGVTQETQYF. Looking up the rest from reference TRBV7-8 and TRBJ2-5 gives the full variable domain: GAGVSQSPRYKVAKRGQDVALRCDPISGHVSLFWYQQALGQGPEFLTYFQNEAQLDKSGLPSDRFFAERPEGSVSTLKIQRTQQEDSAVYLCASSRGVTQETQYFGPGTRLLVL.

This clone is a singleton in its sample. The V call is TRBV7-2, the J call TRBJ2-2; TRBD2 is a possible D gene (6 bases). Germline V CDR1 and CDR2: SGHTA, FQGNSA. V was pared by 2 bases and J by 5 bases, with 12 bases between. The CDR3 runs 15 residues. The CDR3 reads CASSLPGGKTGELFF. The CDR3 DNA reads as TGTGCCAGCAGCTTACCCGGGGGAAAAACCGGGGAGCTGTTTTTT.

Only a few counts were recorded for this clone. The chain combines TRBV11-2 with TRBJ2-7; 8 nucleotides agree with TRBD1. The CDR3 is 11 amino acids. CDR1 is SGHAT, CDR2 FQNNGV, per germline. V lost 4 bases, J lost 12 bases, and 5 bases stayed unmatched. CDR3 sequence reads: CASSYRTGLYF. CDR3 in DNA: TGTGCCAGCAGCTACAGGACAGGGCTGTACTTC.

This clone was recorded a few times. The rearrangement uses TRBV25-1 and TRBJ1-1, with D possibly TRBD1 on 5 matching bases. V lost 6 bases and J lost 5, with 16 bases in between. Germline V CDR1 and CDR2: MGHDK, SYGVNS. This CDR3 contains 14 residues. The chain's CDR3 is CASSLGVVGTEAFF. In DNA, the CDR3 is TGTGCCAGCAGCTTGGGGGTCGTAGGGACTGAAGCTTTCTTT.

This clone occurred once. CDR3: CSVYKGNTEAFF. CDR3 bases: TGCAGCGTCTACAAGGGTAACACTGAAGCTTTCTTT. This chain connects TRBV29-1 to TRBJ1-1; D ambiguous. The CDR3 is 12 residues long. The V end lost 6 bases, the J end lost 2 bases, and 10 bases lay between the germline ends. Germline assignment: CDR1 SQVTM and CDR2 ANQGSEA.

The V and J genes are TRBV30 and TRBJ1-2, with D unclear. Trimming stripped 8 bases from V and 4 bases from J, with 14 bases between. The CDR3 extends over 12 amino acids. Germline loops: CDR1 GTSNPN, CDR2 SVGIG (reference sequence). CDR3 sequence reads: CARWTDFYGYTF. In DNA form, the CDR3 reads TGTGCCCGCTGGACGGACTTCTATGGCTACACCTTC.

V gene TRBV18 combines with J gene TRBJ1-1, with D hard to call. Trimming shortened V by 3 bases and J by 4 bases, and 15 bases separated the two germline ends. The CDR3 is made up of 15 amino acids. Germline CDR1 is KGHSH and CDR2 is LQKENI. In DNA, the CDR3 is TGTGCCAGCTCACCTTCGTCCCAATGGGGCACTGAAGCTTTCTTT. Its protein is CASSPSSQWGTEAFF.

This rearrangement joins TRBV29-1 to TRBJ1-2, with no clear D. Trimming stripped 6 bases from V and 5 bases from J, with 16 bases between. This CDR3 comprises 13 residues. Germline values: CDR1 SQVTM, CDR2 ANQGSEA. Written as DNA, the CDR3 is TGCAGCGTAGATGACCGAGGCGAATATGGCTACACCTTC. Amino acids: CSVDDRGEYGYTF. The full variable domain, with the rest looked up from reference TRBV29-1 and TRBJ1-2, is SAVISQKPSRDICQRGTSLTIQCQVDSQVTMMFWYRQQPGQSLTLIATANQGSEATYESGFVIDKFPISRPNLTFSTLTVSNMSPEDSSIYLCSVDDRGEYGYTFGSGTRLTVV.

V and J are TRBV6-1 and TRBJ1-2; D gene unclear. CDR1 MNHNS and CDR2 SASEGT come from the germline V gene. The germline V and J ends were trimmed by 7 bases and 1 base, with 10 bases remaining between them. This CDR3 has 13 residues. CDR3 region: CASKDVHNYGYTF. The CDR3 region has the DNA TGTGCCAGCAAAGACGTTCATAACTATGGCTACACCTTC.

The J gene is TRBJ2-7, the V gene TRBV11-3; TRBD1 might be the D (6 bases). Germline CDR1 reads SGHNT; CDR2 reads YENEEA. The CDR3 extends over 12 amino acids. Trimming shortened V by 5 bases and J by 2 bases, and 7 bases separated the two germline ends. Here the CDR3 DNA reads TGTGCCAGCAGCCGGACAGCCTACGAGCAGTACTTC. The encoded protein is CASSRTAYEQYF. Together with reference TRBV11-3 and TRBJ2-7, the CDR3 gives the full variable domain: EAGVVQSPRYKIIEKKQPVAFWCNPISGHNTLYWYLQNLGQGPELLIRYENEEAVDDSQLPKDRFSAERLKGVDSTLKIQPAELGDSAVYLCASSRTAYEQYFGPGTRLTVT.

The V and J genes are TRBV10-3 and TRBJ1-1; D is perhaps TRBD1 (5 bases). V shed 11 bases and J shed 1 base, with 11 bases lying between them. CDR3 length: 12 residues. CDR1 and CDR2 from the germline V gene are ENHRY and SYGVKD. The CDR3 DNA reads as TGTGCCGTCGGTGGGACGAACACTGAAGCTTTCTTT. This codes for CAVGGTNTEAFF.

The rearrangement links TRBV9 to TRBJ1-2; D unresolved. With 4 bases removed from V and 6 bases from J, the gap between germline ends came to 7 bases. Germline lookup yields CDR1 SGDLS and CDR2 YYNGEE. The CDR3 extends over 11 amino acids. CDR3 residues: CASSLGDGYTF. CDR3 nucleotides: TGTGCCAGCAGCCTCGGGGATGGCTACACCTTC.

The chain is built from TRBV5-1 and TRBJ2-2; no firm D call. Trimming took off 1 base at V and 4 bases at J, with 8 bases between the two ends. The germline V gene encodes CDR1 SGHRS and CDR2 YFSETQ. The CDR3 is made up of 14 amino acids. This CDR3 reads CASSLLPSTGELFF. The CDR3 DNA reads TGCGCCAGCAGCTTGTTGCCTTCCACCGGGGAGCTGTTTTTT.